Below, one T cell receptor beta chain is given with its context. Its antigen is currently unknown. These data originate in a study of shared clonotypes between healthy human individuals. Both subsets, CD45RA+ naive and CD45RA-negative memory, were split from the CD4+ cells. Notes on the study in general: The genetic and exposure-history diversity represented was limited by few donors. Naive subsets usually exceeded memory subsets in estimated richness.

Trimming at V came to 0 bases and at J to 8 bases, leaving 5 bases not matched to a gene. The germline V gene has CDR1 SEHNR and CDR2 FQNEAQ (reference sequence). The CDR3 length is 14 residues. The data were produced by immunoSEQ multiplex PCR, yet TCRdb's version contains in-frame clones alone and is incomplete. This sample carries a few million clones, around nine tenths of them seen once, and the ten largest clones take around 0.14%. Source material: naive CD4+ T cells sorted from blood. Sample subset: CD45RA+ positively selected. The chain carries TRBV7-9 and TRBJ1-2, with 8 nucleotides matching TRBD1. The sequence derives from a man aged 18 to 29 in good health. DNA of the CDR3: TGTGCCAGCAGCTTAGCTGCGGCAGGGGGCGGCTACACCTTC. Translation gives CASSLAAAGGGYTF.